Listed here are 4 T cell receptor beta chains from one sample, sequenced in a study of T cells in localized non-small cell lung cancer. Sequencing used immunoSEQ multiplex PCR; TCRdb keeps in-frame clones, though not all of them. The sample yields approximately 30,000 clones, 85% to 90% seen once. The input for sequencing was peripheral blood, taken before any cancer treatment. The receptors stem from a male donor older than 55 with stage III lung adenocarcinoma.

The chain is built from TRBV5-6 and TRBJ1-1, with no clear D. Germline V CDR1 and CDR2: SGHDT, YYEEEE. The CDR3 sequence is 15 residues long. Trimming shortened V by 1 base and J by 2 bases, and 12 bases separated the two germline ends. For the CDR3, the DNA is TGTGCCAGCAGCTTGCCACCGAATTTAAACACTGAAGCTTTCTTT. The encoded protein is CASSLPPNLNTEAFF.

V and J are TRBV4-1 and TRBJ2-2; the match to TRBD1 covers 7 bases. The CDR3 covers 13 residues. Trimming cost V 4 bases and J 7 bases; bases outside gene matches: 3. Germline lookup yields CDR1 MGHRA and CDR2 YSYEKL. The CDR3 DNA follows: TGCGCCAGCAGCCCCGACAGGGACGGGGAGCTGTTTTTT. It translates to CASSPDRDGELFF.

The gene calls are TRBV5-1 and TRBJ2-7; D unresolved. Per the germline V gene, CDR1 is SGHRS and CDR2 is YFSETQ. Trimming removed 4 bases at V and 3 bases at J, with 11 bases between. This CDR3 is 13 amino acids long. CDR3 bases: TGCGCCAGCAGCACCCTGGGGATCTACGAGCAGTACTTC. It encodes CASSTLGIYEQYF.

The chain employs TRBV9 and TRBJ1-5; a possible D gene is TRBD1 (6 bases). Deletions cut 3 bases from V and 1 base from J, with 14 bases between. The germline V gene encodes CDR1 SGDLS and CDR2 YYNGEE. The CDR3 sequence is 16 residues long. DNA for the CDR3: TGTGCCAGCAGCGAGGGGGGGCTGGGGAGCAATCAGCCCCAGCATTTT. This gives the protein CASSEGGLGSNQPQHF. The whole variable domain, remainder taken from reference TRBV9 and TRBJ1-5, is DSGVTQTPKHLITATGQRVTLRCSPRSGDLSVYWYQQSLDQGLQFLIQYYNGEERAKGNILERFSAQQFPDLHSELNLSSLELGDSALYFCASSEGGLGSNQPQHFGDGTRLSIL.